The next 17 T cell receptor beta chains were all read from a single sample in a study of T cell responses to AZD1222 COVID-19 vaccine. Assay: immunoSEQ multiplex PCR; the TCRdb copy retains only in-frame clones and omits some. This sample has approximately 71,000 clones; approximately 80% occur once, and the top ten carry 9% to 13%. The specimen comprised peripheral blood, sampled on day 0 of AZD1222 vaccination. Receptor source: an adult in good health.

The genes are TRBV18 and TRBJ1-6; D is perhaps TRBD1 (5 bases). With 4 bases removed from V and 4 bases from J, the gap between germline ends came to 5 bases. Germline loops: CDR1 KGHSH, CDR2 LQKENI. CDR3 length equals 13 residues. CDR3 sequence (DNA): TGTGCCAGCTCACAGGGGTATAATTCACCCCTCCACTTT. It yields the protein CASSQGYNSPLHF.

The chain employs TRBV5-5 and TRBJ1-2; D unclear. This CDR3 has 12 amino acids. V lost 0 bases and J lost 4, with 4 bases in between. Germline CDR1 reads SGHKS; CDR2 reads YYEKEE (reference sequence). CDR3 nucleotide sequence: TGTGCCAGCAGCTTGGCGGCCTATGGCTACACCTTC. It yields the protein CASSLAAYGYTF.

The gene calls are TRBV6-1 and TRBJ1-4, with D hard to call. The CDR3 consists of 15 residues. Germline V gene lookup returns CDR1 MNHNS and CDR2 SASEGT. V was shortened by 1 base and J by 7 bases, with 13 bases between the two germline ends. The CDR3, as DNA: TGTGCCAGCAGTGAAGTCTGGGCAGGAGGTGAAAAACTGTTTTTT. It is translated as CASSEVWAGGEKLFF.

Worth noting for this clone: Compared with germline, one end of the junction differs, possibly owing to a read error. This rearrangement joins TRBV7-3 to TRBJ2-1, with 8 bases fitting TRBD2. This CDR3 comprises 16 residues. CDR1 SGHTA and CDR2 FQGTGA come from the germline V gene. CDR3 loop: CVSSFSPGTRVNEQFF. CDR3 nucleotides: TGTGTCAGCAGCTTCTCTCCCGGGACTAGGGTCAATGAGCAGTTCTTC.

The chain carries TRBV4-2 and TRBJ2-1; TRBD2 matches 9 bases. CDR1 and CDR2 (germline): LGHNA, YNFKEQ. With 6 bases clipped from V and 4 bases from J, the junction kept 7 bases outside the gene matches. This CDR3 region has 15 residues. CDR3 sequence: CASRFGAGGYNEQFF. The CDR3 nucleotides read TGTGCCAGCAGGTTTGGGGCGGGGGGGTACAATGAGCAGTTCTTC.

The rearrangement uses TRBV7-6 and TRBJ2-2; TRBD1 aligns across 7 bases. Germline loops: CDR1 SGHVS, CDR2 FNYEAQ. CDR3 length: 15 amino acids. V was clipped by 5 bases and J by 7 bases; unmatched bases: 10. The chain's CDR3 is CASSPGTDWGGELFF. In DNA form, the CDR3 reads TGTGCCAGCAGCCCCGGGACAGACTGGGGCGGGGAGCTGTTTTTT.

The chain combines TRBV3-1 (or the pseudogene TRBV3-2) with TRBJ2-3, with 7 positions matching TRBD1. This CDR3 has 17 amino acids. V lost 0 bases, J lost 1 base, and 7 bases stayed unmatched. Germline CDR1 is LGHDT and CDR2 is YNNKEL (reference sequence). The CDR3 DNA reads TGTGCCAGCAGCCAAGATGACCGGGACAGCCGCACAGATACGCAGTATTTT. Translation gives CASSQDDRDSRTDTQYF.

The V gene is TRBV3-1 (or the pseudogene TRBV3-2), the J gene TRBJ1-5, with D tentatively TRBD1 (6 bases). The V end lost 3 bases, the J end lost 5 bases, and 11 bases lay between the germline ends. The CDR3 totals 14 residues. Germline V gene data show CDR1 as LGHDT and CDR2 as YNNKEL (reference sequence). For the CDR3, the DNA is TGTGCCAGCAGCCAGATGGCAGGGGATCAGCCCCAGCATTTT. The encoded protein is CASSQMAGDQPQHF.

The V call is TRBV10-1, the J call TRBJ1-6; TRBD1 agrees at 7 bases. Germline V gene data show CDR1 as WNHNN and CDR2 as SYGVQD (reference sequence). The CDR3 has 13 amino acids. Trimming removed 4 bases from V and 7 bases from J; junction bases left unmatched: 1. This CDR3 is CASSGGGNSPLHF. In DNA, the CDR3 is TGCGCCAGCAGTGGAGGGGGCAATTCACCCCTCCACTTT.

V and J are TRBV6-6 and TRBJ2-5; 7 bases are shared with TRBD2. The CDR3 totals 13 residues. Germline assignment: CDR1 MNHNY and CDR2 SVGAGI (reference sequence). V trimming: 2 bases; J trimming: 5 bases; junction bases outside the gene matches: 2. The CDR3 sequence is CASSYGLEETQYF. CDR3 nucleotides: TGTGCCAGCAGTTACGGACTAGAGGAGACCCAGTACTTC.

This rearrangement joins TRBV19 to TRBJ1-2, with a tentative D call TRBD1 (5 bases). The germline CDR1 and CDR2 sequences are LNHDA and SQIVND (reference sequence). V lost 0 bases and J lost 0, with 8 bases in between. The CDR3 is 15 amino acids. CDR3 nucleotides: TGTGCCAGTAGTATAGAGGGGCTAGCTAACTATGGCTACACCTTC. It yields the protein CASSIEGLANYGYTF.

The rearrangement joins TRBV2 to TRBJ1-5; no clear D. Trimming cost V 7 bases and J 2 bases, with 9 bases left between them. This CDR3 region has 13 residues. In germline, CDR1 is SNHLY, CDR2 FYNNEI. In nucleotides, the CDR3 is TGTGCCAGCATGCAGTCTGGCAATCAGCCCCAGCATTTT. This codes for CASMQSGNQPQHF.

This chain connects TRBV6-2 or TRBV6-3 to TRBJ2-7; 10 nucleotides agree with TRBD2. The CDR3 contains 16 residues. Germline V gives CDR1 MNHEY, CDR2 SVGEGT. Germline trimming cut 0 bases from V and 0 bases from J; bases unmatched to any gene: 2. CDR3 sequence reads: CASSYSSGGSSYEQYF. The CDR3 nucleotides read TGTGCCAGCAGTTACTCTAGCGGGGGGAGCTCCTACGAGCAGTACTTC.

V and J are TRBV2 and TRBJ1-5, with 7 nucleotides matching TRBD1. Germline V gene lookup returns CDR1 SNHLY and CDR2 FYNNEI. The CDR3 contains 14 residues. V shed 6 bases, J shed 5 bases, and the junction held 7 bases outside the gene matches. CDR3 nucleotide sequence: TGTGCCAGCAGCACCGACAGGGATCATCAGCCCCAGCATTTT. Amino acids: CASSTDRDHQPQHF.

CDR3 in amino acids: CASGGTGGQPQHF. The CDR3 coding sequence is TGTGCCAGTGGTGGGACAGGGGGGCAGCCCCAGCATTTT. V usage is TRBV19 and J usage is TRBJ1-5; 11 bases are a match to TRBD1. CDR1 and CDR2 from the germline V gene are LNHDA and SQIVND (reference sequence). This CDR3 spans 13 amino acids. The trim removed 8 bases at V and 7 bases at J, leaving 4 bases unmatched.

This chain connects TRBV10-3 to TRBJ2-7, with 8 bases matching TRBD1. Germline loops: CDR1 ENHRY, CDR2 SYGVKD. V trimming: 5 bases; J trimming: 1 base; junction bases outside the gene matches: 4. This CDR3 has 14 amino acids. The CDR3 bases are TGTGCCATCAGTCAGACAGGGGTGTCCTACGAGCAGTACTTC. Encoded protein: CAISQTGVSYEQYF.

V usage is TRBV27 and J usage is TRBJ1-5; 8 bases match TRBD1. V gave up 4 bases and J gave up 6 bases; unmatched junction bases: 5. Germline assignment: CDR1 MNHEY and CDR2 SMNVEV (reference sequence). This CDR3 region has 14 residues. CDR3 in DNA: TGTGCCAGCAGTTCCGCGGGGACAGGTCAGCCCCAGCATTTT. This gives the protein CASSSAGTGQPQHF.